These 11 T cell receptor beta chains were sequenced from one sample in a study of cytomegalovirus exposure and HLA in healthy donors. In the PCR, 60 Vbeta and 13 Jbeta primers were used. The repertoire was sequenced with immunoSEQ multiplex PCR; TCRdb's copy has only in-frame clones and lacks some. The data contain more than 200,000 clones, over 60% of them singletons. The sequenced sample was PBMCs. The source of these receptors is a man between 18 and 29 years old in good health and CMV-seronegative.

The chain carries TRBV4-1 and TRBJ2-2; 7 positions agree with TRBD1. CDR3 size: 16 residues. Per the germline V gene, CDR1 is MGHRA and CDR2 is YSYEKL. V trimming: 3 bases; J trimming: 3 bases; junction bases outside the gene matches: 7. As DNA, the CDR3 is TGCGCCAGCAGCCAGCTTGACAGGGTGGACACCGGGGAGCTGTTTTTT. Translated: CASSQLDRVDTGELFF.

The gene calls are TRBV27 and TRBJ2-3, with D tentatively TRBD2 (5 bases). This CDR3 spans 17 amino acids. Trimming pared 1 base from V and 2 bases from J, leaving 16 bases between. CDR1 is MNHEY and CDR2 is SMNVEV in the germline V gene (reference sequence). The CDR3 protein is CASSLWRLADNTDTQYF. In nucleotides, the CDR3 is TGTGCCAGCAGTTTATGGAGGCTAGCAGACAACACAGATACGCAGTATTTT.

This clone was picked up a small number of times. This chain joins TRBV19 and TRBJ1-2, with 8 bases aligning to TRBD1. V was pared by 7 bases and J by 3 bases, with 13 bases of the junction left unmatched. This CDR3 comprises 16 residues. CDR1 is LNHDA and CDR2 is SQIVND in the germline V gene (reference sequence). Here the CDR3 reads CASTQRKDRADYGYTF. CDR3 DNA: TGTGCCAGTACCCAGAGGAAGGACAGGGCGGACTATGGCTACACCTTC.

This chain links TRBV30 with TRBJ2-2; 8 bases agree with TRBD1. This CDR3 is 15 amino acids long. J gave up 3 bases and V 5 bases, and 8 bases lay outside the gene matches. CDR1 and CDR2 from the germline V gene are GTSNPN and SVGIG (reference sequence). CDR3 amino acids: CAWDRGREDTGELFF. CDR3 nucleotides: TGTGCCTGGGACAGGGGCCGCGAGGACACCGGGGAGCTGTTTTTT.

This chain connects TRBV6-4 to TRBJ1-1, with D tentatively TRBD1 (6 bases). The V end lost 8 bases, the J end lost 1 base, and 14 bases lay between the germline ends. Germline V lookup: CDR1 MRHNA, CDR2 SNTAGT. The CDR3 is 14 residues long. CDR3 in amino acids: CASSSGDQNTEAFF. The CDR3 DNA sequence: TGTGCCAGCTCCTCAGGGGACCAGAACACTGAAGCTTTCTTT.

This clone was seen once. The V call is TRBV4-3, the J call TRBJ2-7; D possibly corresponds to TRBD1 (5 bases). From germline, CDR1 is LGHNA and CDR2 YSLEER. The CDR3 extends over 11 amino acids. V shed 9 bases and J shed 1 base, with 7 bases lying between them. The chain's CDR3 is CARRGSYEQYF. The CDR3 coding sequence is TGCGCCAGAAGGGGTTCCTACGAGCAGTACTTC.

The chain has TRBV6-1 and TRBJ1-2, with 7 bases that match TRBD1. Germline V lookup: CDR1 MNHNS, CDR2 SASEGT. This CDR3 region has 16 residues. V gave up 0 bases and J gave up 4 bases; unmatched junction bases: 8. The chain's CDR3 is CASSEAHPGQTYGYTF. The CDR3 DNA sequence: TGTGCCAGCAGTGAAGCACATCCGGGACAGACCTATGGCTACACCTTC.

V is TRBV7-9 and J is TRBJ2-5, with D maybe TRBD2 (5 bases). Trimming removed 1 base at V and 10 bases at J, with 13 bases between. The CDR3 is 13 amino acids. The germline V gene encodes CDR1 SEHNR and CDR2 FQNEAQ (reference sequence). CDR3 sequence reads: CASSLVGESGQYF. The CDR3 DNA sequence: TGTGCCAGCAGCTTAGTGGGTGAGAGCGGCCAGTACTTC. The full variable domain, completed using reference TRBV7-9 and TRBJ2-5, is DTGVSQNPRHKITKRGQNVTFRCDPISEHNRLYWYRQTLGQGPEFLTYFQNEAQLEKSRLLSDRFSAERPKGSFSTLEIQRTEQGDSAMYLCASSLVGESGQYFGPGTRLLVL.

V is TRBV29-1 and J is TRBJ1-2; TRBD1 matches 7 bases. The junction had 12 bases not matched to a gene; V was cut back by 0 bases and J by 2 bases. This CDR3 spans 17 amino acids. Germline CDR1 and CDR2: SQVTM and ANQGSEA. The CDR3 is CSVEDPAWLQGNYGYTF. For the CDR3, the DNA is TGCAGCGTTGAAGATCCGGCCTGGTTACAGGGGAACTATGGCTACACCTTC.

The chain couples TRBV29-1 to TRBJ2-7; maybe TRBD2 (6 bases). The CDR3 spans 11 residues. Between the trimmed V and J ends, which lost 4 bases and 7 bases, there was a span of 11 bases. CDR1 SQVTM and CDR2 ANQGSEA come from the germline V gene. The CDR3 sequence is CSVGASDEQYF. CDR3 nucleotide sequence: TGCAGCGTTGGAGCTAGCGATGAGCAGTACTTC.

This sequence joins TRBV13 and TRBJ2-7; 7 bases agree with TRBD2. The CDR3 sequence is 12 residues long. The germline V gene encodes CDR1 PRHDT and CDR2 FYEKMQ (reference sequence). Trimming removed 5 bases from V and 9 bases from J; junction bases left unmatched: 7. CDR3 DNA sequence: TGTGCCAGCAGCCCAGCTAGCGGTCTGCAGTACTTC. Amino acids: CASSPASGLQYF.